The 21 T cell receptor beta chains below were found in one sample sequenced in a study of neurological immune-mediated disorders (dated by TCRdb to between 2017 and 2020). The protocol used for the library was 5' RACE. Sequencer: Illumina HiSeq 2500. TCRdb applied fastp at Q25 and MiXCR to the public reads, then kept only in-frame beta chains. For every CDR3 protein sequence, its rows merge into one entry that carries the most common genes and DNA. The sample includes approximately 70,000 distinct CDR3 sequences, with roughly 4.5% observed a single time. 2% to 2.5% of the sample rests with the top ten. Sample: PBMCs. The receptors were sampled from a woman between 65 and 79 years old with multiple sclerosis.

The chain has TRBV20-1 and TRBJ2-1; 10 nucleotides agree with TRBD2. Germline V gene data show CDR1 as DFQATT and CDR2 as SNEGSKA (reference sequence). V lost 6 bases and J lost 5; bases outside the gene matches: 10. The CDR3 sequence is 15 residues long. The CDR3 is CSAGLATGTNNEQFF. As DNA, the CDR3 is TGCAGTGCGGGACTAGCGACTGGAACTAACAATGAGCAGTTCTTC.

This clonotype was seen only a few times. V gene TRBV7-9 combines with J gene TRBJ2-7; possible D gene TRBD2, 5 bases. The germline V gene has CDR1 SEHNR and CDR2 FQNEAQ (reference sequence). This CDR3 has 15 residues. Trimming stripped 4 bases from V and 0 bases from J, with 13 bases between. This CDR3 reads CASSSSLASSYEQYF. The CDR3 DNA is TGTGCCAGCAGCTCCTCGCTAGCAAGCTCCTACGAGCAGTACTTC.

This clonotype has ten or more counts. This chain joins TRBV5-1 and TRBJ1-4, with D tentatively TRBD1 (6 bases). This CDR3 has 15 amino acids. The germline V gene encodes CDR1 SGHRS and CDR2 YFSETQ. Trimming took 4 bases from V and 8 from J, leaving 18 bases between them. The CDR3 region has the DNA TGCGCCAGCAGCCTAACCCCGGGGGGGGCAGAAAAACTGTTTTTT. Amino acid sequence: CASSLTPGGAEKLFF. The full variable domain, in which reference TRBV5-1 and TRBJ1-4 provide the parts outside the CDR3, is KAGVTQTPRYLIKTRGQQVTLSCSPISGHRSVSWYQQTPGQGLQFLFEYFSETQRNKGNFPGRFSGRQFSNSRSEMNVSTLELGDSALYLCASSLTPGGAEKLFFGSGTQLSVL.

The gene calls are TRBV29-1 and TRBJ2-1; no reliable D call. Germline lookup yields CDR1 SQVTM and CDR2 ANQGSEA. This CDR3 comprises 15 residues. The V and J ends lost 3 bases and 1 base respectively, with 13 bases between them. CDR3 DNA: TGCAGCGTTGAGGCGGACCTAACTTCCTACAATGAGCAGTTCTTC. It yields the protein CSVEADLTSYNEQFF.

This clonotype showed up many times. The chain links TRBV12-3 or TRBV12-4 to TRBJ2-7, with 11 positions matching TRBD2. J gave up 0 bases and V 6 bases, and 7 bases lay outside the gene matches. The CDR3 has 16 residues. DNA for the CDR3: TGTGCCAGCAGCTTTAGCGGGGGGGGGAGCTCCTACGAGCAGTACTTC. The encoded protein is CASSFSGGGSSYEQYF.

This clonotype was seen a few times. A single base separates this from a much larger clone, so it may be a read error. The chain carries TRBV5-8 and TRBJ1-1; 9 nucleotides align to TRBD1. Germline V CDR1 and CDR2: SGHTS, YDEGEE. The CDR3 contains 13 residues. Unmatched junction bases numbered 2, after V lost 7 bases and J lost 1 base. CDR3 DNA sequence: TGTGCCAGCCAGGGACAGGGGAACACTGAAGCTTTCTTT. Translated: CASQGQGNTEAFF.

This clonotype was recorded at least ten times. The rearrangement joins TRBV7-2 to TRBJ2-7, with unresolved D. The CDR3 has 15 residues. Trimming left V 0 bases short and J 4 bases short, with 13 bases between. Germline V gives CDR1 SGHTA, CDR2 FQGNSA. CDR3 sequence reads: CASSLARGPEYEQYF. DNA of the CDR3: TGTGCCAGCAGCTTAGCCCGAGGTCCCGAATACGAGCAGTACTTC.

This clonotype has a handful of counts. One end of the junction varies from germline; a read error may be responsible. The chain has TRBV7-7 and TRBJ2-2; 9 nucleotides align to TRBD1. The CDR3 covers 17 residues. CDR1 and CDR2 (germline): SSHAT, FNYEAQ (reference sequence). The CDR3 region is CASSTGPGQGDTGELFF. Here the CDR3 DNA reads TGTGCTAGCAGCACCGGGCCGGGACAGGGTGACACCGGGGAGCTGTTTTTT.

The J gene is TRBJ2-3, the V gene TRBV7-9, with 11 bases aligning to TRBD2. The CDR3 runs 17 residues. The J segment lost 4 bases and the V segment lost 2 bases, leaving 8 bases of the junction unmatched. Germline-derived CDR1 and CDR2 are SEHNR and FQNEAQ (reference sequence). CDR3 DNA sequence: TGTGCCAGCAGCTTAATTACGACTAGCGGGACGGCAGATACGCAGTATTTT. The encoded protein is CASSLITTSGTADTQYF.

This clonotype was observed at least ten times. The chain joins TRBV5-1 to TRBJ2-1, with 14 bases lining up with TRBD2. Germline CDR1 and CDR2: SGHRS and YFSETQ. Trimming took 4 bases from V and 8 from J; bases not matched to a gene: 11. The CDR3 loop spans 17 amino acids. This chain's CDR3 is CASSPPGLAGDGYEQFF. CDR3 DNA sequence: TGCGCCAGCAGCCCCCCGGGACTAGCGGGAGATGGATATGAGCAGTTCTTC. Drawing the rest from reference TRBV5-1 and TRBJ2-1, the complete variable domain is KAGVTQTPRYLIKTRGQQVTLSCSPISGHRSVSWYQQTPGQGLQFLFEYFSETQRNKGNFPGRFSGRQFSNSRSEMNVSTLELGDSALYLCASSPPGLAGDGYEQFFGPGTRLTVL.

This clonotype was detected many times. The rearrangement links TRBV7-6 to TRBJ2-7, with a weak D call TRBD2 (5 bases). The germline CDR1 and CDR2 sequences are SGHVS and FNYEAQ. The V end lost 5 bases, the J end lost 0 bases, and 8 bases lay between the germline ends. CDR3 length: 13 amino acids. The CDR3: CASSPGNSYEQYF. Here the CDR3 DNA reads TGTGCCAGCAGCCCCGGGAACTCCTACGAGCAGTACTTC.

This clonotype was recorded a few times. The V and J genes are TRBV29-1 and TRBJ2-3; 8 nucleotides match TRBD2. Per germline, CDR1 SQVTM and CDR2 ANQGSEA. This CDR3 region has 14 residues. J was trimmed by 3 bases and V by 8 bases; bases with no gene match: 10. In DNA form, the CDR3 reads TGCAGCAGCAGCAGCGGGAGTGTGACAGATACGCAGTATTTT. Residues: CSSSSGSVTDTQYF.

Concerning this clonotype: Mismatch with germline at one junction end may stem from a read error. The rearrangement joins TRBV6-2 or TRBV6-3 to TRBJ2-5; D is uncertain. Germline V CDR1 and CDR2: MNHEY, SVGEGT. This CDR3 is built from 15 residues. CDR3 in DNA: TGCGCCAGCAGTTACTCGATACGCCAGCAAGAGACCCAGTACTTC. Translation: CASSYSIRQQETQYF.

At least ten counts were recorded for this clonotype. The CDR3 loop is CASRGAAGLSYEQYF. CDR3 bases: TGTGCCAGCAGGGGAGCGGCGGGCCTTTCCTACGAGCAGTACTTC. V is TRBV12-3 or TRBV12-4 and J is TRBJ2-7; TRBD2 is a possible D gene (5 bases). The CDR3 is 15 residues long. Trimming pared 6 bases from V and 1 base from J, leaving 16 bases between.

A note on this clonotype: This sequence may be a read error, since a much larger clone differs from it by one base. V and J are TRBV20-1 and TRBJ1-5, with 8 bases that match TRBD1. Germline values: CDR1 DFQATT, CDR2 SNEGSKA (reference sequence). This CDR3 spans 14 amino acids. CDR3 in amino acids: CSATTGESHQPQNF. CDR3 nucleotides: TGCAGTGCTACGACAGGGGAATCACATCAGCCCCAGAATTTT.

This clonotype was counted at least ten times. This rearrangement joins TRBV6-5 to TRBJ2-2; a possible D gene is TRBD1 (5 bases). V was trimmed by 5 bases and J by 3 bases, leaving 10 bases between them. The CDR3 runs to 14 residues. Germline values: CDR1 MNHEY, CDR2 SVGAGI. The CDR3 loop is CASSSDRDTGELFF. CDR3 in DNA: TGTGCCAGCAGTAGCGACAGAGACACCGGGGAGCTGTTTTTT.

This clonotype has at least ten counts. The chain is built from TRBV29-1 and TRBJ2-5, with D possibly matching TRBD2 (5 bases). From germline, CDR1 is SQVTM and CDR2 ANQGSEA. The CDR3 sequence is 12 residues long. Trimming shortened V by 6 bases and J by 4 bases, and 12 bases separated the two germline ends. In nucleotides, the CDR3 is TGCAGCGTCACTAGAGCAGTAGAGACCCAGTACTTC. Its translation is CSVTRAVETQYF.

This clonotype showed up many times. The rearrangement uses TRBV20-1 and TRBJ1-2; TRBD1 matches at 7 bases. Per germline, CDR1 DFQATT and CDR2 SNEGSKA (reference sequence). The CDR3 totals 16 residues. Trimming at V came to 3 bases and at J to 0 bases, leaving 10 bases not matched to a gene. In DNA form, the CDR3 reads TGCAGTGCTAGGGCGACAGGGCCCAAAGCTAACTATGGCTACACCTTC. The encoded protein is CSARATGPKANYGYTF.

This clonotype was detected many times. The chain employs TRBV5-1 and TRBJ2-3; 9 bases align to TRBD2. The junction had 6 bases not matched to a gene; V was cut back by 4 bases and J by 0 bases. CDR3 size: 16 residues. Per germline, CDR1 SGHRS and CDR2 YFSETQ. In DNA form, the CDR3 reads TGCGCCAGCAGCCCGGGACTAGCAACTAGCACAGATACGCAGTATTTT. Encoded protein: CASSPGLATSTDTQYF.

In this sample, this clonotype turned up many times. The CDR3 DNA is TGCAGTGCTAGAGTGGGCAGGGCAAGCGAGCAGTACTTC. Translating it yields CSARVGRASEQYF. This sequence joins TRBV20-1 and TRBJ2-7, with D possibly being TRBD1 (5 bases). The CDR3 extends over 13 amino acids. Trimming left V 1 base short and J 6 bases short, with 13 bases between. The germline V gene has CDR1 DFQATT and CDR2 SNEGSKA (reference sequence).

There are many counts of this clonotype. The J gene is TRBJ2-7, the V gene TRBV20-1, with D hard to call. The germline gives CDR1 DFQATT, CDR2 SNEGSKA (reference sequence). CDR3 length: 15 amino acids. V was shortened by 2 bases and J by 3 bases, with 17 bases between the two germline ends. The CDR3 sequence: CSARSVAVGYYEQYF. The CDR3 bases are TGCAGTGCTAGAAGTGTTGCAGTGGGCTACTACGAGCAGTACTTC.